Following are 25 T cell receptor beta chains from one sample sequenced in a study of cytomegalovirus exposure and HLA in healthy donors. It was with 60 Vbeta and 13 Jbeta primers that the PCR ran. Produced via immunoSEQ multiplex PCR; TCRdb's table is partial and in-frame only. Among some 130,000 clones, approximately 82% were seen once, and the ten largest hold 1.5% to 1.7%. The sequenced sample was PBMCs. The receptors originated from a man between 35 and 55 years old in good health and CMV-seronegative.

The V call is TRBV30, the J call TRBJ2-1, with TRBD2 identical over 7 bases. Germline CDR1 is GTSNPN and CDR2 is SVGIG (reference sequence). With V trimmed by 0 bases and J by 5 bases, 7 bases remained unmatched. The CDR3 has 15 amino acids. The CDR3 sequence: CAWSVRLAENNEQFF. The DNA for the CDR3 is TGTGCCTGGAGTGTACGGCTAGCGGAGAACAATGAGCAGTTCTTC.

Notes on this clone: One junction end does not reproduce the germline sequence, and a read error may be involved. This sequence joins TRBV9 and TRBJ2-5; D is possibly TRBD1 (5 bases). The CDR3 runs 16 residues. Germline CDR1 reads SGDLS; CDR2 reads YYNGEE. DNA for the CDR3: TGTGCTAGCAGCCCTTCCAGGGAAGGAAGGCAAGAGACCCAGTACTTC. It is translated as CASSPSREGRQETQYF. The whole variable domain, filled in from reference TRBV9 and TRBJ2-5, reads DSGVTQTPKHLITATGQRVTLRCSPRSGDLSVYWYQQSLDQGLQFLIQYYNGEERAKGNILERFSAQQFPDLHSELNLSSLELGDSALYFCASSPSREGRQETQYFGPGTRLLVL.

The rearrangement joins TRBV2 to TRBJ2-5; D perhaps matches TRBD1 (5 bases). CDR1 and CDR2 (germline): SNHLY, FYNNEI. This CDR3 comprises 15 residues. V dropped 7 bases and J dropped 1 base, with 16 bases sitting between them. The CDR3, as DNA: TGTGCCAGCATGCAGGGCCCATTTCCCCAAGAGACCCAGTACTTC. This gives the protein CASMQGPFPQETQYF.

The rearrangement uses TRBV4-1 and TRBJ1-6; D is perhaps TRBD1 (5 bases). V was trimmed by 0 bases and J by 8 bases, leaving 20 bases between them. This CDR3 spans 18 amino acids. Looked up from germline, CDR1 is MGHRA and CDR2 is YSYEKL. Here the CDR3 DNA reads TGCGCCAGCAGCCAAGAAGCGGGGGTTGGGGTTTGGGATTCACCCCTCCACTTT. Translated, it gives CASSQEAGVGVWDSPLHF.

This clone was counted a few times. The chain couples TRBV7-2 to TRBJ1-2; 10 bases line up with TRBD1. The germline V gene encodes CDR1 SGHTA and CDR2 FQGNSA. Trimming at V came to 5 bases and at J to 7 bases, leaving 7 bases not matched to a gene. The CDR3 extends over 14 amino acids. CDR3 in amino acids: CASSPPGQGFGYTF. CDR3 DNA: TGTGCCAGCAGCCCCCCGGGACAGGGGTTTGGCTACACCTTC.

This chain uses TRBV6-5 with TRBJ1-2, with a tentative D call TRBD1 (5 bases). This CDR3 has 16 amino acids. V gave up 2 bases and J gave up 0 bases, with 13 bases separating them. Germline V CDR1 and CDR2: MNHEY, SVGAGI. In DNA, the CDR3 is TGTGCCAGCAGTTACGAGGCAGGGAGGGCTAACTATGGCTACACCTTC. This sequence encodes CASSYEAGRANYGYTF.

This clone was counted between two and nine times. V is TRBV27 and J is TRBJ2-7; D not certain. The ends were cut back, 3 bases at V and 7 bases at J, with 16 bases in the middle. This CDR3 comprises 14 residues. Germline values: CDR1 MNHEY, CDR2 SMNVEV (reference sequence). The CDR3 sequence: CASSLAGHSYEQYF. The CDR3 region has the DNA TGTGCCAGCAGTTTGGCAGGCCACAGCTATGAGCAGTACTTC.

The rearrangement uses TRBV7-8 and TRBJ2-3, with D possibly TRBD1 on 6 matching bases. The V and J ends lost 5 bases and 5 bases respectively, with 14 bases between them. This CDR3 is 14 amino acids long. Germline-derived CDR1 and CDR2 are SGHVS and FQNEAQ. The CDR3 protein is CASSPRGAKDTQYF. The CDR3 coding sequence is TGTGCCAGCAGCCCCAGGGGCGCGAAAGATACGCAGTATTTT.

The chain employs TRBV7-3 and TRBJ2-7, with 8 bases aligning to TRBD1. The germline CDR1 and CDR2 sequences are SGHTA and FQGTGA. The V and J ends lost 5 bases and 3 bases, in that order; junction bases with no gene match: 6. This CDR3 is built from 14 residues. The CDR3 reads CASSPQGQGYEQYF. For the CDR3, the DNA is TGTGCCAGCAGCCCCCAAGGACAGGGCTACGAGCAGTACTTC.

This chain joins TRBV7-3 and TRBJ2-1; D gene ambiguous. The CDR3 spans 13 residues. Trimming pared 3 bases from V and 6 bases from J, leaving 9 bases between. Germline values: CDR1 SGHTA, CDR2 FQGTGA. As DNA, the CDR3 is TGTGCCAGCAGCTTCTCTATCCTCAATGAGCAGTTCTTC. This sequence encodes CASSFSILNEQFF. Variable domain in full (rest from reference TRBV7-3 and TRBJ2-1): GAGVSQTPSNKVTEKGKYVELRCDPISGHTALYWYRQSLGQGPEFLIYFQGTGAADDSGLPNDRFFAVRPEGSVSTLKIQRTERGDSAVYLCASSFSILNEQFFGPGTRLTVL.

This rearrangement joins TRBV6-5 to TRBJ1-2; a possible D gene is TRBD1 (5 bases). The length of the CDR3 is 15 residues. The V gene lost 4 bases and the J gene lost 2 bases, with 14 bases spanning the gap. Germline V gene sequence: CDR1 MNHEY, CDR2 SVGAGI. CDR3 region: CASSSLDTVNYGYTF. CDR3 nucleotide sequence: TGTGCCAGCAGTTCGTTGGACACCGTAAACTATGGCTACACCTTC.

The chain joins TRBV4-1 to TRBJ2-7; the match to TRBD1 covers 7 bases. CDR1 is MGHRA and CDR2 is YSYEKL in the germline V gene. The CDR3 runs 16 residues. Unmatched junction bases numbered 15, after V lost 4 bases and J lost 6 bases. The CDR3 loop reads CASSPYPILTGSEQYF. The CDR3 DNA sequence: TGCGCCAGCAGCCCCTACCCCATCCTGACAGGGTCCGAGCAGTACTTC.

The table lists this clone with a few counts. The rearrangement joins TRBV7-3 to TRBJ2-1; a weak D match, TRBD2 (6 bases). Germline V gives CDR1 SGHTA, CDR2 FQGTGA. V lost 0 bases and J lost 9, with 24 bases in between. This CDR3 contains 18 residues. CDR3 in amino acids: CASSLTPNRGALPCEQFF. The CDR3 nucleotides are TGTGCCAGCAGCTTAACCCCAAATCGCGGGGCCCTCCCCTGTGAGCAGTTCTTC.

This chain links TRBV28 with TRBJ2-1; 9 bases are shared with TRBD2. V was pared by 5 bases and J by 9 bases, with 14 bases of the junction left unmatched. Germline loops: CDR1 MDHEN, CDR2 SYDVKM. This CDR3 is built from 16 residues. CDR3 in amino acids: CASSLRGAGGLGEQFF. In nucleotides, the CDR3 is TGTGCCAGCAGTCTAAGGGGGGCGGGGGGGCTGGGTGAGCAGTTCTTC.

The chain couples TRBV5-1 to TRBJ2-5, with 9 bases lining up with TRBD2. Germline V gives CDR1 SGHRS, CDR2 YFSETQ. With V trimmed by 6 bases and J by 2 bases, 8 bases remained unmatched. The CDR3 totals 15 residues. The CDR3 DNA is TGCGCCAGCACCAATAGCGGGGGCACTCAAGAGACCCAGTACTTC. Its protein is CASTNSGGTQETQYF. Complete variable domain (other parts from reference TRBV5-1 and TRBJ2-5): KAGVTQTPRYLIKTRGQQVTLSCSPISGHRSVSWYQQTPGQGLQFLFEYFSETQRNKGNFPGRFSGRQFSNSRSEMNVSTLELGDSALYLCASTNSGGTQETQYFGPGTRLLVL.

The chain has TRBV4-3 and TRBJ2-3, with D perhaps TRBD2 (6 bases). Germline loops: CDR1 LGHNA, CDR2 YSLEER. Trimming removed 0 bases at V and 4 bases at J, with 17 bases between. The CDR3 sequence is 17 residues long. This CDR3 is CASSQDWGDRPSDTQYF. CDR3 DNA sequence: TGCGCCAGCAGCCAAGATTGGGGGGATCGGCCTTCAGATACGCAGTATTTT.

The rearrangement links TRBV27 to TRBJ2-3; 7 bases are a match to TRBD2. Germline CDR1 MNHEY, CDR2 SMNVEV (reference sequence). V gave up 2 bases and J gave up 1 base; unmatched junction bases: 3. The CDR3 runs 15 residues. The CDR3 DNA sequence: TGTGCCAGCAGTTTAGGCGGGGGAGGCACAGATACGCAGTATTTT. It yields the protein CASSLGGGGTDTQYF.

CDR3 DNA sequence: TGTGCCAGCAGCTTAGAGGCAGGGAATCAGCCCCAGCATTTT. Its translation: CASSLEAGNQPQHF. The chain joins TRBV7-2 to TRBJ1-5; TRBD1 might be the D (5 bases). CDR3 length equals 14 residues. CDR1 is SGHTA and CDR2 is FQGNSA in the germline V gene. V lost 1 base and J lost 4, with 8 bases in between.

The CDR3 bases are TGTGCCAGCTCACGTGACCAGGACCAAGAGACCCAGTACTTC. The encoded protein is CASSRDQDQETQYF. The chain joins TRBV18 to TRBJ2-5; D is ambiguous. CDR1 KGHSH and CDR2 LQKENI come from the germline V gene. The V end lost 4 bases, the J end lost 0 bases, and 9 bases lay between the germline ends. CDR3 length equals 14 residues.

J is TRBJ1-2 and V is TRBV7-9, with a weak D call TRBD1 (6 bases). Germline values: CDR1 SEHNR, CDR2 FQNEAQ (reference sequence). V lost 0 bases and J lost 7, with 12 bases in between. CDR3 length equals 14 residues. In DNA form, the CDR3 reads TGTGCCAGCAGCTTAGCGACCGACAGGAGTGGCTACACCTTC. Protein sequence: CASSLATDRSGYTF. The full variable domain, in which reference TRBV7-9 and TRBJ1-2 provide the parts outside the CDR3, is DTGVSQNPRHKITKRGQNVTFRCDPISEHNRLYWYRQTLGQGPEFLTYFQNEAQLEKSRLLSDRFSAERPKGSFSTLEIQRTEQGDSAMYLCASSLATDRSGYTFGSGTRLTVV.

This sequence joins TRBV5-1 and TRBJ1-1; perhaps TRBD1 as D (5 bases). Germline V gene lookup returns CDR1 SGHRS and CDR2 YFSETQ. The CDR3 extends over 16 amino acids. V lost 4 bases to trimming and J lost 6 bases, with 22 bases between them. Here the CDR3 DNA reads TGCGCCAGCAGCAGGGGAGAGAGACCAGGGAGGGCTGAAGCTTTCTTT. Protein: CASSRGERPGRAEAFF.

CDR3 DNA sequence: TGTGCCAGCAGCTTAGCAGGTACTGAAGCTTTCTTT. Protein product: CASSLAGTEAFF. The V and J genes are TRBV11-2 and TRBJ1-1; D not resolved. V was pared by 1 base and J by 5 bases, with 5 bases between. This CDR3 has 12 amino acids. CDR1 and CDR2 from the germline V gene are SGHAT and FQNNGV.

The chain uses TRBV7-6 and TRBJ1-1, with TRBD1 matching 7 bases. J lost 0 bases, V lost 3 bases, and 1 base had no gene match. CDR1 SGHVS and CDR2 FNYEAQ come from the germline V gene. CDR3 length: 14 amino acids. CDR3 nucleotide sequence: TGTGCCAGCAGCTTGGGGACAGTGAACACTGAAGCTTTCTTT. It specifies CASSLGTVNTEAFF. The variable domain in full, completed from reference TRBV7-6 and TRBJ1-1, reads GAGVSQSPRYKVTKRGQDVALRCDPISGHVSLYWYRQALGQGPEFLTYFNYEAQQDKSGLPNDRFSAERPEGSISTLTIQRTEQRDSAMYRCASSLGTVNTEAFFGQGTRLTVV.

The chain recombines TRBV6-5 with TRBJ1-1; possibly TRBD1 for D (5 bases). Trimming removed 5 bases from V and 2 bases from J, with 9 bases in between. The germline gives CDR1 MNHEY, CDR2 SVGAGI. This CDR3 has 13 residues. CDR3 amino acids: CASSRTLNTEAFF. CDR3 coding DNA: TGTGCCAGCAGTCGGACACTTAACACTGAAGCTTTCTTT.

This CDR3 reads CASSGYGYTF. DNA for the CDR3: TGTGCCAGTAGCGGGTATGGCTACACCTTC. The chain combines TRBV19 with TRBJ1-2, with D uncertain. The V and J ends lost 6 bases and 5 bases respectively, with 4 bases between them. This CDR3 contains 10 residues. The germline V gene encodes CDR1 LNHDA and CDR2 SQIVND (reference sequence).